Listed below are T cell receptor beta chains from one sample, sequenced in a study of blood T cell repertoires in COVID-19. The assay was immunoSEQ multiplex PCR, and TCRdb's table has in-frame clones only and misses some. Of roughly 380,000 clones listed, 70% to 85% were seen once; the top ten hold roughly 1.2%. Sequenced: peripheral blood. The receptors were sampled from a human donor with acute or convalescent COVID-19. The donor label of this sample is uncertain. Both conserved end residues are part of each CDR3. D genes are given only for firm matches. Size is stated for part of the rows, as once, few or many counts, or as a class when the clone is expanded.

clone size	V gene	J gene	D gene	CDR3 protein	CDR3 DNA
NA	TRBV12-3/TRBV12-4	TRBJ1-2	TRBD1	CASSLRGLGYTF	TGTGCCAGCAGTTTAAGGGGGCTCGGCTACACCTTC
NA	TRBV6-5	TRBJ1-1	NA	CASRTGGNTEAFF	TGTGCCAGCAGGACAGGAGGGAACACTGAAGCTTTCTTT
NA	TRBV2	TRBJ1-2	NA	CASSDTGQLYGYTF	TGTGCCAGCAGTGATACAGGGCAACTCTATGGCTACACCTTC
NA	TRBV7-9	TRBJ1-1	NA	CASSLAGGLNTEAFF	TGTGCCAGCAGCTTGGCGGGCGGGCTGAACACTGAAGCTTTCTTT
few	TRBV28	TRBJ1-4	NA	CASRRSGGTNEKLFF	TGTGCCAGCAGACGATCCGGGGGGACTAATGAAAAACTGTTTTTT
NA	TRBV6-5	TRBJ1-2	NA	CASRGKGYSGYGYTF	TGTGCCAGCAGGGGAAAGGGGTATAGCGGCTATGGCTACACCTTC
NA	TRBV19	TRBJ2-5	TRBD2	CASSPTTLAGGQETQYF	TGTGCCAGTAGTCCAACCACGCTAGCGGGGGGACAAGAGACCCAGTACTTC
once	TRBV7-5	TRBJ2-7	NA	CVRAAKIPGQQYF	TGTGTCAGAGCGGCGAAAATTCCGGGTCAGCAGTACTTC
many	TRBV5-5	TRBJ2-3	NA	CASSLGTTSTDTQYF	TGTGCCAGCAGCTTGGGAACTACTAGCACAGATACGCAGTATTTT
NA	TRBV5-5	TRBJ1-5	NA	CASSLAGGGNQPQHF	TGTGCCAGCAGCTTGGCCGGGGGAGGGAATCAGCCCCAGCATTTT
NA	TRBV30	TRBJ1-1	NA	CAWSPPGRGNTEAFF	TGTGCCTGGAGTCCACCGGGGCGGGGGAACACTGAAGCTTTCTTT
NA	TRBV2	TRBJ2-7	TRBD1	CATGNPTGVGEQYF	TGTGCCACGGGAAACCCGACAGGGGTAGGTGAGCAGTACTTC
NA	TRBV18	TRBJ2-1	NA	CASSPPRHGQSNEQFF	TGTGCCAGCTCACCACCCCGTCATGGACAGAGCAATGAGCAGTTCTTC
NA	TRBV6-1	TRBJ2-1	TRBD2	CASSEGAAGVGRGEQFF	TGTGCCAGCAGTGAAGGCGCAGCGGGGGTTGGGAGGGGGGAGCAGTTCTTC
NA	TRBV11-2	TRBJ2-2	NA	CASSLVGQGGTGELFF	TGTGCCAGCAGCTTAGTGGGGCAGGGGGGCACCGGGGAGCTGTTTTTT
NA	TRBV7-8	TRBJ1-1	NA	CASSLSKANTEAFF	TGTGCCAGCAGCTTAAGCAAAGCGAACACTGAAGCTTTCTTT
NA	TRBV21-1	TRBJ2-7	NA	CASSVHSYEQYF	TGTGCCAGCAGCGTACACAGCTACGAGCAGTACTTC
NA	TRBV12-3/TRBV12-4	TRBJ2-1	NA	CASSQLTGLEQFF	TGTGCCAGCAGCCAACTAACAGGGCTTGAGCAGTTCTTC
NA	TRBV18	TRBJ2-3	NA	CASSPLGTRSRLSSTDTQYF	TGTGCCAGCTCACCACTGGGCACTAGGTCCAGACTGTCTAGCACAGATACGCAGTATTTT
NA	TRBV18	TRBJ2-3	TRBD1	CASSPVAGGADTQYF	TGTGCCAGCTCACCGGTAGCAGGGGGAGCAGATACGCAGTATTTT
NA	TRBV7-2	TRBJ1-2	NA	CASSSTGRQGYGYTF	TGTGCCAGCAGCTCGACAGGCCGGCAGGGTTATGGCTACACCTTC
NA	TRBV30	TRBJ2-5	NA	CAWSVSRQSGAQYF	TGTGCCTGGAGTGTAAGCCGCCAAAGTGGGGCGCAGTACTTC
NA	TRBV10-1	TRBJ1-1	NA	CASSEYRDTEAFF	TGCGCCAGCAGTGAGTATCGGGACACTGAAGCTTTCTTT
NA	TRBV28	TRBJ2-7	NA	CASGLNSYEQYF	TGTGCCAGCGGACTAAACTCCTACGAGCAGTACTTC
NA	TRBV10-2	TRBJ1-1	NA	CASSATVNTEAFF	TGCGCCAGCAGTGCTACAGTGAACACTGAAGCTTTCTTT
NA	TRBV30	TRBJ2-2	NA	CAWSQIGTQNTGELFF	TGTGCCTGGAGTCAAATAGGGACACAGAACACCGGGGAGCTGTTTTTT
NA	TRBV11-2	TRBJ1-1	NA	CASRKTPGAMNTEAFF	TGTGCCAGCAGGAAGACCCCAGGGGCGATGAACACTGAAGCTTTCTTT